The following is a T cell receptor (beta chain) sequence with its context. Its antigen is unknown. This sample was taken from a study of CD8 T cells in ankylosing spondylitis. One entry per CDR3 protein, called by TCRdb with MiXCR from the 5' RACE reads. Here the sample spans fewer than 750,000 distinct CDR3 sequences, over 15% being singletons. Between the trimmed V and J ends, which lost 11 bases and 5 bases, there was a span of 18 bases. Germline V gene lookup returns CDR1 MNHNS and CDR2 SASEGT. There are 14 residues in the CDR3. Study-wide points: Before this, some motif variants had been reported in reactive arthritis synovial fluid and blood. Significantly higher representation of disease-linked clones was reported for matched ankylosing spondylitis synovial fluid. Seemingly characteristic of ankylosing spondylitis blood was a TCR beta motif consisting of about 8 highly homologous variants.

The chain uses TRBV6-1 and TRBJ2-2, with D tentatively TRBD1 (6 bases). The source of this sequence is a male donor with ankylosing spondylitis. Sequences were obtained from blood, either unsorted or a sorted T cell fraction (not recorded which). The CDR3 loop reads CASQRARGTGELFF. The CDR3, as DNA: TGTGCCTCCCAGAGGGCCAGGGGAACCGGGGAGCTGTTTTTT.